This is a list of T cell receptor beta chains from one sample in a study of blood T cell repertoires in COVID-19. Measured with immunoSEQ multiplex PCR; TCRdb has only the in-frame clones, and not every one. Of around 170,000 clones listed, around four fifths were seen once; the top ten hold around 7%. The sequenced material came from peripheral blood. These receptors were collected from a man in his 70s with active or convalescent COVID-19. CDR3s include the opening cysteine and the closing phenylalanine or tryptophan. D genes are given only for firm matches. The size entry is marked missing in some rows and otherwise reads once, few, many or a size class.

abundance,j_gene,d_gene,v_gene,CDR3nt,CDR3aa
.,TRBJ1-2,.,TRBV19,TGTGCCAGTAGTATAGGACGACAGGACAAGAGTGGCTACACCTTC,CASSIGRQDKSGYTF
.,TRBJ2-7,.,TRBV11-3,TGTGCCAGCAGTCTCCAGGGCGAGGAGCAGTACTTC,CASSLQGEEQYF
once,TRBJ2-3,.,TRBV5-1,TGCGCCAGCAGCTTGGGCGGTGGTGGCACAGATACGCAGTATTTT,CASSLGGGGTDTQYF
.,TRBJ1-1,TRBD1,TRBV29-1,TGCAGCGTTGAAGTGGAGACAGGGCCACCGAACACTGAAGCTTTCTTT,CSVEVETGPPNTEAFF
.,TRBJ1-6,.,TRBV18,TGTGCCAGCTCACAGGAGTCGAGGAATGTGGACAATAATTCACCCCTCCACTTT,CASSQESRNVDNNSPLHF
.,TRBJ1-2,.,TRBV30,TGTGCTCGGTACATCAGGGATTACGGGGGCTACACCTTC,CARYIRDYGGYTF
once,TRBJ1-4,.,TRBV30,TGTGCCTGGAGTGAAGCCAGGTTCAATGAAAAACTGTTTTTT,CAWSEARFNEKLFF
.,TRBJ1-1,TRBD1,TRBV6-2/TRBV6-3,TGTGCCAGCAGTTACGCGGACAGGAGGGCTGAAGCTTTCTTT,CASSYADRRAEAFF
.,TRBJ2-3,.,TRBV9,TGTGCCAGCAGCGTAGCTGGGACGGAGGGAGATACGCAGTATTTT,CASSVAGTEGDTQYF
.,TRBJ2-2,.,TRBV30,TGTGCCTGGAGTGAAGTTTGGCAGGACGGGGAGCTGTTTTTT,CAWSEVWQDGELFF
.,TRBJ1-1,.,TRBV5-4,TGTGCCAGCAGCTTGATTTCAGGGATAAACACTGAAGCTTTCTTT,CASSLISGINTEAFF
once,TRBJ2-6,.,TRBV5-1,TGCGCCAGCAGCTTGAGTTCACAGGGAAGAACTGGGGCCAACGTCCTGACTTTC,CASSLSSQGRTGANVLTF
.,TRBJ2-5,.,TRBV5-4,TGTGCCAGCAGCTTGGGGGGAGGCTCTGAGACCCAGTACTTC,CASSLGGGSETQYF
.,TRBJ1-4,TRBD1,TRBV6-5,TGTGCCAGCAGTTACGACAGGGTAAATGAAAAACTGTTTTTT,CASSYDRVNEKLFF
.,TRBJ1-5,.,TRBV7-2,TGTGCCAGCAGCCCAGGGGCTGGGAATGTCAATCAGCCCCAGCATTTT,CASSPGAGNVNQPQHF
few,TRBJ2-1,.,TRBV6-6,TGTGCCAGCCGACAGGCCAATGAGCAGTTCTTC,CASRQANEQFF
few,TRBJ2-5,.,TRBV25-1,TGTGCCAGCAGTGCACAGGGTCCACTACCCCAGTACTTC,CASSAQGPLPQYF
.,TRBJ1-6,TRBD1,TRBV6-2/TRBV6-3,TGTGCCAGCAGCCCACAGGGGTTCGGAGCACCCCTCCACTTT,CASSPQGFGAPLHF
.,TRBJ1-1,.,TRBV18,TGTGCCAGCTCACCAACAGTCGAATTTGGAAGGACTGAAGCTTTCTTT,CASSPTVEFGRTEAFF
once,TRBJ1-4,.,TRBV6-5,TGTGCCAGCAGGGTGCAGGTGACAACTAATGAAAAACTGTTTTTT,CASRVQVTTNEKLFF
once,TRBJ1-6,TRBD1,TRBV3-1/TRBV3-2,TGTGCCAGCAGCGACGGACAGGGGAATTCACCCCTCCACTTT,CASSDGQGNSPLHF
.,TRBJ1-6,.,TRBV12-3/TRBV12-4,TGTGCCAGCAGTAGTGGCAGGGGACCCCTCCACTTT,CASSSGRGPLHF
.,TRBJ1-4,TRBD1,TRBV10-3,TGTGCCATCAGTGGTAGCAGGGGGGATGAAAAACTGTTTTTT,CAISGSRGDEKLFF
.,TRBJ2-7,TRBD1,TRBV19,TGTGCCAAAACGGGACAGGGAAGCCACGAGCAGTACTTC,CAKTGQGSHEQYF
.,TRBJ2-5,TRBD1,TRBV5-1,TGCGCCAGCAGCTCCCGGACAGGCGTACGGACCCAGTACTTC,CASSSRTGVRTQYF
few,TRBJ2-4,TRBD1,TRBV7-9,TGTGCCAGCAGCCACGGCGGGACAGGGGGAGAGAAGGCCAAAAACATTCAGTACTTC,CASSHGGTGGEKAKNIQYF
.,TRBJ1-2,TRBD1,TRBV29-1,TGCAGCGCCCAACCGTTGACAGGGCAAGGCTACACCTTC,CSAQPLTGQGYTF
.,TRBJ1-3,.,TRBV9,TGTGCCAGCAGCGTAGTAGCGGAAACTGGAAACACCATATATTTT,CASSVVAETGNTIYF
.,TRBJ1-6,TRBD1,TRBV7-6,TGTGCCAGCAGCTTACGCCCCCAACGGGACAGGGGGCTTTCACCCCTCCACTTT,CASSLRPQRDRGLSPLHF
.,TRBJ1-4,TRBD1,TRBV5-1,TGCGCCAGCAGCTTGGGAACGACAGGGGATTTTAATGAAAAACTGTTTTTT,CASSLGTTGDFNEKLFF
.,TRBJ2-7,.,TRBV3-1/TRBV3-2,TGTGCCAGCAGCCAAGATGGTTGGGGGGCCTACGAGCAGTACTTC,CASSQDGWGAYEQYF
.,TRBJ1-1,TRBD1,TRBV2,TGTGCCAGCAGTGAGGAGTCGGGACAGGGCTCGCGGACCCTTTTT,CASSEESGQGSRTLF
.,TRBJ2-1,TRBD2,TRBV7-6,TGTGCCAGCAGCTTAGCAGCGGGAGGACTTAATGAGCAGTTCTTC,CASSLAAGGLNEQFF
.,TRBJ2-3,TRBD1,TRBV3-1/TRBV3-2,TGTGCCAGCAGCCAAGGGCTAGGGACAGACCTATTCGGTTACGGAGATACGCAGTATTTT,CASSQGLGTDLFGYGDTQYF
.,TRBJ2-3,.,TRBV9,TGTGCCAGCAGCTCCTCTTGGAGTACTAGCACAGATACGCAGTATTTT,CASSSSWSTSTDTQYF
.,TRBJ2-1,TRBD1,TRBV27,TGTGCCAGCAGTGCCGGACAGGGGTTGGACAATGAGCAGTTCTTC,CASSAGQGLDNEQFF
.,TRBJ1-6,.,TRBV7-6,TGTGCCAGCAGCTTAGAGGCGGCAGGGAATAATTCACCCCTCCACTTT,CASSLEAAGNNSPLHF
.,TRBJ1-2,.,TRBV9,TGTGCCAGCAGCCCCGATACCCCAGGGGTCAACTATGGCTACACCTTC,CASSPDTPGVNYGYTF
.,TRBJ1-1,.,TRBV7-6,TGTGCCAGCAGCGATACCATCACGGGGGAGGGGAACACTGAAGCTTTCTTT,CASSDTITGEGNTEAFF
.,TRBJ2-1,.,TRBV7-9,TGTGCCAGCAGCTCACAGGGCTATGAGCAGTTCTTC,CASSSQGYEQFF
.,TRBJ1-1,TRBD1,TRBV19,TGTGCCAGTAGTATTGACAGGGGGACTGAAGCTTTCTTT,CASSIDRGTEAFF
.,TRBJ1-5,.,TRBV4-1,TGCGCCAGCAGCCAATCGACGTTCGGGGGGCCGAATCAGCCCCAGCATTTT,CASSQSTFGGPNQPQHF
.,TRBJ2-3,.,TRBV5-1,TGCGCCAGCAGCTTGACTACTACGATCACAGATACGCAGTATTTT,CASSLTTTITDTQYF
.,TRBJ2-1,TRBD2,TRBV12-3/TRBV12-4,TGTGCCAGCGCCCTGGCGGCGGGGGATGAGCAGTTCTTC,CASALAAGDEQFF
.,TRBJ1-1,TRBD1,TRBV5-1,TGCGCCAGCAGCCGGGACAGTGGGAACACTGAAGCTTTCTTT,CASSRDSGNTEAFF
.,TRBJ1-1,.,TRBV5-1,TGCGCCAGCAGCTCACAGGTGAACACTGAAGCTTTCTTT,CASSSQVNTEAFF
.,TRBJ1-1,TRBD1,TRBV7-9,TGTGCCAGCAGCCATCTCGACAGGGGCACTGAAGCTTTCTTT,CASSHLDRGTEAFF
.,TRBJ2-3,.,TRBV5-1,TGCGCCAGCATCCGAGACACCGCCACAGATACGCAGTATTTT,CASIRDTATDTQYF
.,TRBJ2-7,TRBD1,TRBV6-2/TRBV6-3,TGTGCCAGCAGTTACACAAACAGGGGAGTAAAAGGCTACGAGCAGTACTTC,CASSYTNRGVKGYEQYF
.,TRBJ1-1,.,TRBV6-5,TGTGCCAGCAGGCTACACGGGGCTGAAGCTTTCTTT,CASRLHGAEAFF
.,TRBJ2-7,.,TRBV5-1,TGCGCCAGCAGCTTGGATGTTTCCGGCTACGAGCAGTACTTC,CASSLDVSGYEQYF
.,TRBJ1-3,.,TRBV28,TGTGCCAGCAGTTTATTGGCCCTGGGAAACACCATATATTTT,CASSLLALGNTIYF
.,TRBJ1-1,.,TRBV7-9,TGTGCCAGCAGCTTAGCTACCGTCGGTGACACTGAAGCTTTCTTT,CASSLATVGDTEAFF
once,TRBJ1-2,.,TRBV7-9,TGTGCCAGCAGCTTCCTAACAGGACTATTTAGCTATGGCTACACCTTC,CASSFLTGLFSYGYTF